This paragraph reports one T cell receptor (beta chain). Its antigen is not known. The data are from a study of cytomegalovirus exposure and HLA in healthy donors. Study-level findings and limits: Cytomegalovirus status was reportedly diagnosed by the classifier with high specificity and sensitivity. Most of the TCR beta V segments (in an earlier analysis) were productive either about 87% or about 30% of the time.

The PCR had 60 Vbeta and 13 Jbeta primers. Profiling relied on immunoSEQ multiplex PCR, and the TCRdb table lists in-frame clones only, not all of them. The sample has about 190,000 clones, 79% seen once; the top ten hold about 1.5%. The CDR3 is made up of 14 amino acids. Germline V gives CDR1 SEHNR, CDR2 FQNEAQ (reference sequence). J was trimmed by 12 bases and V by 5 bases; bases with no gene match: 14. The origin of this receptor is a woman aged 18-29 years in good health and CMV-seronegative. The rearrangement uses TRBV7-9 and TRBJ1-1, with 8 bases fitting TRBD1. The sequencing input was PBMCs. As DNA, the CDR3 is TGTGCCAGCAGCGGACAAATTACAGGGGGGACGTCTTTCTTT. Amino acid sequence: CASSGQITGGTSFF.